The source of this T cell receptor (beta chain) is a study of blood T cells in healthy people across ages. Overall study results and limits: PBMCs went unsorted, and a conclusive naive versus antigen-experienced comparison was therefore prevented. There was a strong correlation between TCR beta diversity and naive T cell percentage.

For this clonotype: Its antigen is currently unknown.

Germline CDR1 and CDR2: SGHAT and FQNNGV. The V gene end was trimmed by 10 bases and the J gene end by 7 bases; junction bases not matched to a gene: 13. The CDR3 loop spans 13 amino acids. No fewer than 7 million PBMCs went into each sample. Alongside a J-beta primer mix, a sample-barcoded 5' primer served in a second PCR lasting about 7 to 11 cycles. TCRdb processed the 5' RACE reads anew with MiXCR; each CDR3 protein has one entry. The sample has about 640,000 distinct CDR3 sequences, 58% seen once. This TCR was recovered from a man between 60 and 75 years old in good health. Sequenced material: blood. The V and J genes are TRBV11-2 and TRBJ2-7; 7 bases are a match to TRBD2. The CDR3: CATSLLGGGEQYF. Here the CDR3 DNA reads TGTGCCACGAGTCTACTGGGGGGAGGGGAGCAGTACTTC.